This T cell receptor beta chain was observed in a study of T cell responses to AZD1222 COVID-19 vaccine. The assay was immunoSEQ multiplex PCR, and TCRdb's table has in-frame clones only and misses some. Counted here are over 140,000 clones, almost 95% occurring once; the ten biggest clones make up about 3.8%. Study observations and caveats: Repertoire sampling occurred only after the peak T cell response. At baseline, just 5 or 6 AZD1222 recipients tested seropositive.

Regarding this clone: The target antigen is unknown.

The sequencing used peripheral blood, collected 28 days after the second AZD1222 dose. This TCR was sampled from an adult who received the AZD1222 COVID-19 vaccine.

The CDR3: CASSLLPGQANTGELFF. The CDR3 nucleotides read TGTGCCAGCAGCTTATTGCCGGGACAGGCGAACACCGGGGAGCTGTTTTTT. The V call is TRBV7-3, the J call TRBJ2-2, with 8 bases matching TRBD1. V trimming: 2 bases; J trimming: 0 bases; junction bases outside the gene matches: 5. The length of the CDR3 is 17 residues. Germline CDR1 SGHTA, CDR2 FQGTGA.